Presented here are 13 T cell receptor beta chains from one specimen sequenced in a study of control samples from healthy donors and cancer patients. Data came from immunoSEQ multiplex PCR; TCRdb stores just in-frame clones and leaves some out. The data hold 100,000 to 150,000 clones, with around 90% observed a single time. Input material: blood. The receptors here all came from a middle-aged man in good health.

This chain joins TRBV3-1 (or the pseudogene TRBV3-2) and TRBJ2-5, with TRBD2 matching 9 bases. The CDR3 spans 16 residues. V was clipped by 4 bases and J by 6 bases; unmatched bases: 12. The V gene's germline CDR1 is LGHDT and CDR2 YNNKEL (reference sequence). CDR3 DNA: TGTGCCAGCAGCCGGACTGGCGGGGGGGCCGTTAAGACCCAGTACTTC. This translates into CASSRTGGGAVKTQYF.

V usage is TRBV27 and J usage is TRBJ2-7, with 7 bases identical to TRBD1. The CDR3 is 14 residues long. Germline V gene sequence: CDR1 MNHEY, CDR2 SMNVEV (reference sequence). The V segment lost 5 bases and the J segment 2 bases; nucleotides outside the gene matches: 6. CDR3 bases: TGTGCCAGCAGTAGGACAGGAGGCACCTACGAGCAGTACTTC. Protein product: CASSRTGGTYEQYF.

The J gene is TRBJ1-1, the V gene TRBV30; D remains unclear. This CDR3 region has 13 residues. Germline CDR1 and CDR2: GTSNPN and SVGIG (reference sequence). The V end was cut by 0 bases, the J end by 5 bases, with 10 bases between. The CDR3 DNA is TGTGCCTGGAGTGTACGTATGGGGACTGAAGCTTTCTTT. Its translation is CAWSVRMGTEAFF.

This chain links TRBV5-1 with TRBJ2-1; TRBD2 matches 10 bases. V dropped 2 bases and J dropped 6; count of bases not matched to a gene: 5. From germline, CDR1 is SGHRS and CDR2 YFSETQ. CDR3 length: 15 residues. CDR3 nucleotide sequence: TGCGCCAGCAGCTTACTAGCGGGGAAGCTCAATGAGCAGTTCTTC. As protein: CASSLLAGKLNEQFF.

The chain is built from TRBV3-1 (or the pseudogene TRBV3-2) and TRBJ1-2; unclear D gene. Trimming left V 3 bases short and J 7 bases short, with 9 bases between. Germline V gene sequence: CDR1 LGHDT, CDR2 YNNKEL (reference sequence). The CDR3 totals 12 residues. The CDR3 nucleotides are TGTGCCAGCAGCCAGGGTAATCCTGGCTACACCTTC. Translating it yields CASSQGNPGYTF.

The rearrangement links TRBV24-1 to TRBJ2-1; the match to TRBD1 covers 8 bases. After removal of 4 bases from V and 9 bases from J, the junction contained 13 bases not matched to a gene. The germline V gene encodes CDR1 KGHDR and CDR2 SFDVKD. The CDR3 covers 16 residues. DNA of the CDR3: TGTGCCACCAGTGAGCCCTCCAGGGGGCGCGGTGTTGAGCAGTTCTTC. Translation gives CATSEPSRGRGVEQFF.

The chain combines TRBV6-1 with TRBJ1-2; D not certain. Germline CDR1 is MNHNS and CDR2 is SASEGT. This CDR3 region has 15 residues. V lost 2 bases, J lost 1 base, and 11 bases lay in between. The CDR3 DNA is TGTGCCAGCAGTGAACCCGGCAGCCTTAACTATGGCTACACCTTC. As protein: CASSEPGSLNYGYTF.

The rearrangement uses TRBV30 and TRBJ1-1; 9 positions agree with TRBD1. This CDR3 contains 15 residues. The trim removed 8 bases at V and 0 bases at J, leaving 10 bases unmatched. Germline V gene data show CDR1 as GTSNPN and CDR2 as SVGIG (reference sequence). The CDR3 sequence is CATGTGSQMNTEAFF. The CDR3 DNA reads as TGTGCCACCGGGACAGGGTCCCAAATGAACACTGAAGCTTTCTTT.

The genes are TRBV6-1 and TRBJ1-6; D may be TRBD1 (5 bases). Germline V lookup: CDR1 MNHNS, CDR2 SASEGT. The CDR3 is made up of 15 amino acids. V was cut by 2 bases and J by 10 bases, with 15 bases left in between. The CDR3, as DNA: TGTGCCAGCAGTGAAACGGGGGGTGTGTACTCACCCCTCCACTTT. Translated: CASSETGGVYSPLHF.

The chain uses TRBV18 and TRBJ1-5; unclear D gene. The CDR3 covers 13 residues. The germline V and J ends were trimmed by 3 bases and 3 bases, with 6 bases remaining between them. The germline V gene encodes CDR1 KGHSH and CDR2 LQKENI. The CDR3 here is CASSPVDNQPQHF. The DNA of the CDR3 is TGTGCCAGCTCACCTGTGGACAATCAGCCCCAGCATTTT.

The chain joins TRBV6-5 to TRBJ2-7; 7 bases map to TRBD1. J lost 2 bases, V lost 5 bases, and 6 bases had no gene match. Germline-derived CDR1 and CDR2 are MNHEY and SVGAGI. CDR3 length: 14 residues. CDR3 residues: CASSKGASPYEQYF. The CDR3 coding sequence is TGTGCCAGCAGTAAGGGGGCCAGCCCCTACGAGCAGTACTTC.

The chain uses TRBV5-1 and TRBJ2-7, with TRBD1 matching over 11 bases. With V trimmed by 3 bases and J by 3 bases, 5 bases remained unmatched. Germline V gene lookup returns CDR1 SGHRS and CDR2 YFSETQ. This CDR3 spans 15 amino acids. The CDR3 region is CASSSGTGGSYEQYF. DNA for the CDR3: TGCGCCAGCAGCTCAGGGACAGGGGGAAGCTACGAGCAGTACTTC. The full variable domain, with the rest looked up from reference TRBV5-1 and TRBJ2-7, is KAGVTQTPRYLIKTRGQQVTLSCSPISGHRSVSWYQQTPGQGLQFLFEYFSETQRNKGNFPGRFSGRQFSNSRSEMNVSTLELGDSALYLCASSSGTGGSYEQYFGPGTRLTVT.

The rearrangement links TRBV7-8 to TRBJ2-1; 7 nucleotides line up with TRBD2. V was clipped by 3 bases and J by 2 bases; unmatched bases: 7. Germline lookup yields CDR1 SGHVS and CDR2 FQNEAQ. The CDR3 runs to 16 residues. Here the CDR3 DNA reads TGTGCCAGCAGCTTTCAGTCAGCGGGGCCCTACAATGAGCAGTTCTTC. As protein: CASSFQSAGPYNEQFF.